This TCR beta chain was found in a study of blood T cell repertoires in COVID-19 (dated by TCRdb to 2020 to 2022). Study-wide context: Collaborator samples came from the United States, Italy and Spain and covered acute and convalescent phases of COVID-19. The prospective study material was composed of cDNA or gDNA derived from T cells, B-cell-depleted T cells, or PBMCs. Subjects who had been exposed to COVID-19, were actively infected with it, or had recovered from it provided the deeply sampled blood TCRbeta repertoires that made up the dataset. The repertoires were released in a freely available public database meant as a resource for research on the immune response to SARS-CoV-2. Samples were obtained from the ongoing ImmuneRACE study (first 160 participants) and from some 1,300 subjects provided by 6 global collaborators. The sample metadata nearly always contained a de-identified subject ID, COVID-19 status, age in years and sex. HLA class I and class II types, where available, came from metadata supplied by the sample provider rather than from assay-based typing.

Summary of the overall study and its limitations: Clinical and demographic metadata were provided uncurated, with the amount varying by source and participant.

As for this clone: What this receptor recognizes is not known. Base qualities were left out, and no much larger clone turns up one base away.

Whole blood was collected in K2EDTA tubes by collaborating institutions according to the institutions' own protocols. Collaborator samples were shipped for TCRbeta analysis as frozen whole blood, isolated PBMCs, or DNA extracted from either sample type. The germline V gene gives CDR1 as MGHRA and CDR2 as YSYEKL. V is cut by 0 bases and J by 0 bases, and the space between the germline ends is 12 bases. From its cysteine to its phenylalanine, the CDR3 spans 16 amino acids. The read is trimmed to its CDR3 DNA, 48 bases read in frame from base 1. TCRbeta CDR3 regions were amplified from genomic DNA using the immunoSEQ Assay, a bias-controlled multiplex PCR. From the authors' description of their analysis: Within the assay, amplification of reference gene primers was used to estimate how many nucleated cells each sample contained. To quantify the absolute abundance of each unique TCRbeta CDR3 rearrangement, sequence reads were collapsed and filtered. For each sample, productive Simpson clonality was calculated as the square root of Simpson's diversity index across productive rearrangements. TCRdb took this table from immuneACCESS and kept in-frame rearrangements with V and J called. Such tables lack part of the clones; where checked against another copy, unresolved V genes explain under half of the gap, and the rest is unexplained. V and J calls and clone size are given by that table; D and trimming were obtained from the DNA. The sample includes about 120,000 clones, with 70% to 80% observed a single time. 7.9% of the sample goes to the ten largest clones.

Recombination linked TRBV4-1 to TRBJ2-7, with the D segment identity uncertain. The sample taken for sequencing was peripheral blood. The clonotype originates from a human donor in a cohort sampled during active COVID-19. The DNA is TGCGCCAGCAGCCAAGACCTACGGTCAACCTCCTACGAGCAGTACTTC. Translated, this is CASSQDLRSTSYEQYF.